This paragraph reports one T cell receptor (beta chain). The entry originates in a study of CD8 T cells in Susac syndrome. A quantity of about 0.5 to 1 ug RNA underwent reverse transcription using random hexamers. Each CDR3 protein is one row after TCRdb ran MiXCR on the immunoSEQ multiplex PCR reads. The table shows more than 95,000 distinct CDR3 sequences, with approximately 95% occurring only once. Both CD4+ and CD8+ T cells were negatively isolated, and TEMRA cells underwent FACS enrichment. This sequence originates from a human donor with multiple sclerosis. Sequenced: CD8+ T cells from PBMCs.

CDR3 DNA: TGTGCCAGCAGTTACTCGGCGGGGGAAGCTTTCTTT. It specifies CASSYSAGEAFF. The chain combines TRBV6-5 with TRBJ1-1; D not resolved. The V end lost 0 bases, the J end lost 8 bases, and 7 bases lay between the germline ends. The CDR3 has 12 residues. Germline CDR1 is MNHEY and CDR2 is SVGAGI.